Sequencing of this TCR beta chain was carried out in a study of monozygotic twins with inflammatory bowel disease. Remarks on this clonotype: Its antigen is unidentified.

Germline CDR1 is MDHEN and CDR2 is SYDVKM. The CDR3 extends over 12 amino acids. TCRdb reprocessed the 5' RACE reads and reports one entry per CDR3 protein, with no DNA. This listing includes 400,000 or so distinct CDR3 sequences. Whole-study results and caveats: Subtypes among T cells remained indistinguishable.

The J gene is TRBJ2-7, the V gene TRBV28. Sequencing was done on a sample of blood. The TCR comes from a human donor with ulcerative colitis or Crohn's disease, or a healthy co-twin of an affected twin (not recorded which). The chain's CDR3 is CASSETTYEQYF.